This T cell receptor (beta chain) was observed in a study of CXCR3-negative and CXCR3-positive naive CD8 T cells. Study-wide context: Across all libraries, TRB reads numbered about 135 million, with about 1.5 +/- 0.3 million in each library. Notes on the study in general: CXCR3-positive naive cells had more hydrophobic TRB CDR3s than CXCR3-negative naive cells. Post-cryopreservation CXCR3 expression was partly diminished, and the bulk of assays employed fresh PBMCs.

The TRB libraries of cDNA were built by UMI-labeled 5' RACE. TCRdb re-called the 5' RACE reads and catalogs CDR3 proteins one per entry, DNA excluded. The listing contains under 90,000 distinct CDR3 sequences. The CDR3 length is 17 residues. The germline V gene encodes CDR1 LGHNA and CDR2 YSLEER. On this clonotype itself: Its antigen is undetermined.

The V call is TRBV4-3, the J call TRBJ2-1. Sequencing used naive CXCR3+ CD8+ T cells from blood. Subset: CD45RO-CCR7+CD27+CD95- naive CD8+ T cells expressing CXCR3 (TNR3+). This TCR was sampled from a human donor in good health. Some clones in this sample may be carry-over from other donors' samples. CDR3 loop: CASSPYGDLSSYNEQFF.